Presented here are 18 T cell receptor beta chains from one specimen sequenced in a study of shared clonotypes between healthy human individuals (dated by TCRdb to the early 2020s). Library prep was done by the immunoSEQ multiplex PCR assay. Held by TCRdb, this immuneACCESS table contains in-frame sequences only and omits some clones. Under half of the omission traces to an unresolved V gene where checked; the cause of the rest is unknown. Counted in this sample were about 600,000 clones; 95% to 98% of them appeared once. The ten largest clones take up approximately 0.33% of the sample. CD8 naive samples consisted of CD45RO-negative cells that were positively selected for CCR7, yielding a CD45RA+CCR7+ population without TemRA cells. The sample consisted of naive CD8+ T cells sorted from blood. The cell subset or site label corresponds to: CD45RA+CCR7+. All receptors derive from a man aged 25-45 years in good health.

This sequence joins TRBV7-2 and TRBJ1-1, with D hard to call. CDR3 length: 14 residues. Trimming removed 1 base at V and 3 bases at J, with 9 bases between. The germline V gene has CDR1 SGHTA and CDR2 FQGNSA. In DNA form, the CDR3 reads TGTGCCAGCAGCTTAGGACGGGCAGACACTGAAGCTTTCTTT. Amino acid sequence: CASSLGRADTEAFF. Together with reference TRBV7-2 and TRBJ1-1, the CDR3 gives the full variable domain: GAGVSQSPSNKVTEKGKDVELRCDPISGHTALYWYRQSLGQGLEFLIYFQGNSAPDKSGLPSDRFSAERTGGSVSTLTIQRTQQEDSAVYLCASSLGRADTEAFFGQGTRLTVV.

The chain links TRBV7-9 to TRBJ2-5, with D tentatively TRBD2 (6 bases). This CDR3 region has 14 residues. The V gene lost 0 bases and the J gene lost 5 bases, with 10 bases spanning the gap. From germline, CDR1 is SEHNR and CDR2 FQNEAQ (reference sequence). CDR3 residues: CASSLAGGWETQYF. CDR3 nucleotide sequence: TGTGCCAGCAGCTTAGCGGGAGGCTGGGAGACCCAGTACTTC.

The CDR3 region has the DNA TGTGCCAGCAGTTCCGCCCGGGGGCGCGAGCAGTACTTC. This sequence encodes CASSSARGREQYF. The V call is TRBV27, the J call TRBJ2-7; D possibly matches TRBD1 or TRBD2 (6 bases each). CDR3 size: 13 residues. Per the germline V gene, CDR1 is MNHEY and CDR2 is SMNVEV (reference sequence). V was pared by 4 bases and J by 6 bases, with 13 bases between.

This sequence joins TRBV4-3 and TRBJ2-2; 8 positions agree with TRBD1. With V trimmed by 4 bases and J by 5 bases, 6 bases remained unmatched. The V gene's germline CDR1 is LGHNA and CDR2 YSLEER. The CDR3 runs to 15 residues. The CDR3 bases are TGCGCCAGCAGCCCCGACCGGACAGGGACCGGGGAGCTGTTTTTT. It codes for CASSPDRTGTGELFF.

The rearrangement uses TRBV6-1 and TRBJ1-4; 8 bases map to TRBD1. The J segment lost 6 bases and the V segment lost 8 bases, leaving 8 bases of the junction unmatched. The CDR3 length is 14 residues. Looked up from germline, CDR1 is MNHNS and CDR2 is SASEGT. The CDR3 here is CASYPGTGYEKLFF. The CDR3 nucleotides are TGTGCCAGCTACCCCGGGACAGGTTATGAAAAACTGTTTTTT.

The genes are TRBV29-1 and TRBJ2-7; no firm D call. Germline lookup yields CDR1 SQVTM and CDR2 ANQGSEA. This CDR3 comprises 14 residues. V gave up 4 bases and J gave up 2 bases, with 15 bases separating them. CDR3: CSVVPASVAYEQYF. DNA of the CDR3: TGCAGCGTTGTTCCGGCCAGTGTAGCCTACGAGCAGTACTTC.

This chain links TRBV7-2 with TRBJ1-5, with D possibly being TRBD1 (5 bases). The CDR3 is 15 residues long. The V end was cut by 2 bases, the J end by 7 bases, with 15 bases between. CDR1 and CDR2 (germline): SGHTA, FQGNSA. The CDR3 DNA reads as TGTGCCAGCAGCTTACGAGGAGTTAGGGGACAGCCCCAGCATTTT. Its translation: CASSLRGVRGQPQHF. The whole variable domain, remainder taken from reference TRBV7-2 and TRBJ1-5, is GAGVSQSPSNKVTEKGKDVELRCDPISGHTALYWYRQSLGQGLEFLIYFQGNSAPDKSGLPSDRFSAERTGGSVSTLTIQRTQQEDSAVYLCASSLRGVRGQPQHFGDGTRLSIL.

The CDR3: CASSQVRGDPYEQYF. For the CDR3, the DNA is TGTGCCAGCAGCCAAGTTCGAGGGGATCCCTACGAGCAGTACTTC. The rearrangement links TRBV4-2 to TRBJ2-7; D may correspond to TRBD1 or TRBD2 (5 bases each). The CDR3 runs 15 residues. With 1 base removed from V and 2 bases from J, the gap between germline ends came to 12 bases. Looked up from germline, CDR1 is LGHNA and CDR2 is YNFKEQ.

The chain employs TRBV29-1 and TRBJ2-3; D uncertain. CDR1 and CDR2 from the germline V gene are SQVTM and ANQGSEA. Trimming stripped 7 bases from V and 2 bases from J, with 16 bases between. The CDR3 totals 14 residues. The CDR3 protein is CSARGTYITDTQYF. The CDR3 nucleotides read TGCAGCGCACGCGGTACCTATATCACAGATACGCAGTATTTT.

The chain employs TRBV5-6 and TRBJ2-3, with a tentative D call TRBD1 (6 bases). Per germline, CDR1 SGHDT and CDR2 YYEEEE. This CDR3 is built from 15 residues. The V end was cut by 2 bases, the J end by 3 bases, with 13 bases between. CDR3 bases: TGTGCCAGCAGCTTAGGACAGCTGGGGACAGATACGCAGTATTTT. Translating it yields CASSLGQLGTDTQYF.

The rearrangement uses TRBV9 and TRBJ2-7; 9 nucleotides match TRBD2. Germline-derived CDR1 and CDR2 are SGDLS and YYNGEE. J lost 5 bases, V lost 4 bases, and 7 bases had no gene match. CDR3 length: 14 amino acids. CDR3 sequence: CASSSSGSIDEQYF. The CDR3 nucleotides are TGTGCCAGCAGCAGTAGCGGGAGTATCGACGAGCAGTACTTC.

The J gene is TRBJ2-7, the V gene TRBV27, with D perhaps TRBD1 (5 bases). CDR1 is MNHEY and CDR2 is SMNVEV in the germline V gene (reference sequence). Trimming removed 0 bases at V and 2 bases at J, with 11 bases between. The CDR3 runs to 15 residues. CDR3: CASSLSGPQPYEQYF. The CDR3 nucleotides are TGTGCCAGCAGTTTATCGGGGCCTCAACCCTACGAGCAGTACTTC.

CDR3 coding DNA: TGTGCCAGCAGTCCGGATGAGCAGTTCTTC. This codes for CASSPDEQFF. The chain is built from TRBV6-1 and TRBJ2-1; no definite D call. Germline assignment: CDR1 MNHNS and CDR2 SASEGT. The CDR3 covers 10 residues. V shed 5 bases and J shed 8 bases, with 4 bases lying between them.

The rearrangement joins TRBV27 to TRBJ1-2, with 7 bases matching TRBD1. The CDR3 covers 13 residues. Per the germline V gene, CDR1 is MNHEY and CDR2 is SMNVEV (reference sequence). The trim removed 6 bases at V and 8 bases at J, leaving 9 bases unmatched. Written as DNA, the CDR3 is TGTGCCAGCAGCCTAGACAGGGTTCGGGGCTACACCTTC. Protein sequence: CASSLDRVRGYTF.

This rearrangement joins TRBV27 to TRBJ2-3; TRBD1 or TRBD2 may be the D gene (5 bases each). The V and J ends lost 7 bases and 5 bases respectively, with 13 bases between them. This CDR3 contains 13 residues. Germline CDR1 is MNHEY and CDR2 is SMNVEV (reference sequence). The CDR3 DNA is TGTGCCAGCACCGTGGGACCCCTAGATACGCAGTATTTT. As protein: CASTVGPLDTQYF.

This rearrangement joins TRBV7-9 to TRBJ2-1; D remains ambiguous. Germline V gene data show CDR1 as SEHNR and CDR2 as FQNEAQ (reference sequence). This CDR3 region has 14 residues. The V end lost 10 bases, the J end lost 0 bases, and 13 bases lay between the germline ends. CDR3: CATPLVSSYNEQFF. The DNA of the CDR3 is TGTGCCACCCCACTCGTCAGCTCCTACAATGAGCAGTTCTTC.

The chain joins TRBV7-2 to TRBJ2-2; the match to TRBD2 covers 7 bases. Germline V gene data show CDR1 as SGHTA and CDR2 as FQGNSA. V shed 3 bases and J 5 bases; nucleotides not matched to a gene: 12. This CDR3 comprises 17 residues. CDR3 sequence: CASSFPGGSAGTGELFF. CDR3 nucleotide sequence: TGTGCCAGCAGCTTTCCAGGCGGGAGCGCGGGGACCGGGGAGCTGTTTTTT.

This chain connects TRBV7-2 to TRBJ2-6; a weak D match, TRBD2 (5 bases). Trimming cost V 5 bases and J 3 bases, with 14 bases left between them. The CDR3 runs to 16 residues. Germline loops: CDR1 SGHTA, CDR2 FQGNSA. In DNA, the CDR3 is TGTGCCAGCAGCCGCGTCGGGGTTCGTGGGGCCAACGTCCTGACTTTC. Amino acid sequence: CASSRVGVRGANVLTF.